This T cell receptor beta chain was obtained from a study of cytomegalovirus exposure and HLA in healthy donors. Study summary: Within an early data release were around 80 million unique TCRs drawn from HLA-typed donors.

Study-wide points: According to an earlier analysis, most TCR beta V segments yielded productive rearrangements about 87% or about 30% of the time. HLA allele associations emerged for 15,000 to 20,000 TCR beta sequences in a later analysis, at 0.05 false discovery rate. One cluster of highly shared sequence variants probably arose as a sequencing artifact.

CDR3 size: 11 residues. V dropped 4 bases and J dropped 6 bases, with 9 bases sitting between them. Germline CDR1 DFQATT, CDR2 SNEGSKA (reference sequence). Regarding this clone: Its antigen remains unidentified.

With 60 Vbeta and 13 Jbeta primers, the PCR was carried out. The table came from immunoSEQ multiplex PCR; TCRdb's copy has only in-frame clones and leaves some out. This table holds tens of thousands of clones. The clonotype was recovered from a girl aged 5-17 years in good health and CMV-seropositive. Sequencing was carried out using PBMCs. The chain recombines TRBV20-1 with TRBJ1-1; maybe TRBD1 (5 bases). CDR3 amino acids: CSAIGGAEAFF. CDR3 DNA sequence: TGCAGTGCTATTGGGGGGGCTGAAGCTTTCTTT.